The clone carrying this T cell receptor (beta chain) was detected only a few times. Its antigen is currently unknown. This sample stems from a study of blood T cells in healthy people across ages. Study-wide results and limits: Unsorted PBMCs ruled out conclusive naive versus antigen-experienced comparison.

Per-sample yields of isolated PBMCs were at least 6 million. This CDR3 is 13 amino acids long. V lost 4 bases to trimming and J lost 4 bases; unmatched junction nucleotides: 3. CDR1 SGHRS and CDR2 YFSETQ come from the germline V gene. For the second PCR, which ran for roughly 7 to 11 cycles, a sample-barcoded 5' primer and a J-beta primer mix were used. TCRdb recomputed calls from the 5' RACE reads with MiXCR, one row per CDR3 protein. Among fewer than 800,000 distinct CDR3 sequences listed, approximately 25% were seen once. The sample also formed part of further work on T cells of mothers and their children.

The specimen was blood. The chain employs TRBV5-1 and TRBJ2-7; 9 nucleotides line up with TRBD1. This clonotype was obtained from a boy younger than 18 in good health. In DNA, the CDR3 is TGCGCCAGCAGCGTAGACAGGGGGTACGAGCAGTACTTC. Encoded protein: CASSVDRGYEQYF.